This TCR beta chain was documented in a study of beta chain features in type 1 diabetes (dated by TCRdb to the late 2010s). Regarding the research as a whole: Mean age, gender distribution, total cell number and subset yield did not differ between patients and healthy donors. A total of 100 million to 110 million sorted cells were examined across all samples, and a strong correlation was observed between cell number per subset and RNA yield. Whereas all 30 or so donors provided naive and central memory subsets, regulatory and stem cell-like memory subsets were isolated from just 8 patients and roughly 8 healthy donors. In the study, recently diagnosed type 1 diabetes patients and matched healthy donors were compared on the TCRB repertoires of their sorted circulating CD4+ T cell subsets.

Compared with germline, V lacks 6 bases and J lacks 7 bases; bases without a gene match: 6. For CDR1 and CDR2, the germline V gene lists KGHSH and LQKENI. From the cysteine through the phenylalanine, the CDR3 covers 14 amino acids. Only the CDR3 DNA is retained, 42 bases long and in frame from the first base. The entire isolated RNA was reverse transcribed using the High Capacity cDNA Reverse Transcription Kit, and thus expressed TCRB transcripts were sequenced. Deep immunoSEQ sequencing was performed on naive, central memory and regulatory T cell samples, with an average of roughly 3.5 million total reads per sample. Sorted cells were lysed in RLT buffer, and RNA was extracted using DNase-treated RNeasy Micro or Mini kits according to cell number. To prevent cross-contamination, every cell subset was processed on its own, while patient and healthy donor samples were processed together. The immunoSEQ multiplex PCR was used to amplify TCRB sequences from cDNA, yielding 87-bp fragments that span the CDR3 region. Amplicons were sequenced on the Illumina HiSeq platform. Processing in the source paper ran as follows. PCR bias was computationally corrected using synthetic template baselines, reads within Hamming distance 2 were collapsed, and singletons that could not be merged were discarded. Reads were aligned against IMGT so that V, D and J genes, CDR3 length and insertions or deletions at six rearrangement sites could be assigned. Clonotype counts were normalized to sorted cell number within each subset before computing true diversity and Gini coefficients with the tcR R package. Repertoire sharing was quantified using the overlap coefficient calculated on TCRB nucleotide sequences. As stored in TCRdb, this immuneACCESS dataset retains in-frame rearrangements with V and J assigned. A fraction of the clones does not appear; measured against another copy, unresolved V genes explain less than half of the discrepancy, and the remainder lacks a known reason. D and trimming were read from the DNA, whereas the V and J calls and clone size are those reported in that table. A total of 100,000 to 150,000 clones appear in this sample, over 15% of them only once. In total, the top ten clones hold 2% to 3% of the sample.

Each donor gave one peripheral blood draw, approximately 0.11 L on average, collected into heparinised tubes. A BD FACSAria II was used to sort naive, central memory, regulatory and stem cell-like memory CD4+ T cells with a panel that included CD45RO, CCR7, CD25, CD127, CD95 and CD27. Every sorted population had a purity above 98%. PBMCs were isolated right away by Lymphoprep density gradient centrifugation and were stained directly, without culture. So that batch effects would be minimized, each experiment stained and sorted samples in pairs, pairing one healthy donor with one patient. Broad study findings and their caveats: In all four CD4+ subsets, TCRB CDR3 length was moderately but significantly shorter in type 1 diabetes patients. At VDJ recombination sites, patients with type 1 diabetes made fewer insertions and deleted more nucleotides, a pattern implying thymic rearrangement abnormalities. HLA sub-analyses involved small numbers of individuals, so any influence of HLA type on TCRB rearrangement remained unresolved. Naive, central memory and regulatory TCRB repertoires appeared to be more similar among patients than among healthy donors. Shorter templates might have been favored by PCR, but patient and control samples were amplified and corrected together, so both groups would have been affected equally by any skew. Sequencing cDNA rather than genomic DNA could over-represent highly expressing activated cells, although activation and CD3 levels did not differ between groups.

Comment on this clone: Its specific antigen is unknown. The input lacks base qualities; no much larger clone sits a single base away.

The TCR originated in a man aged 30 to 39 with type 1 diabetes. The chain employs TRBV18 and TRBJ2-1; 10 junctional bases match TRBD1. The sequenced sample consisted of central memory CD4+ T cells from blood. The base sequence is TGTGCCAGCTCCCGGGACAGGGGAACGAATGAGCAGTTCTTC. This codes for CASSRDRGTNEQFF.